These T cell receptor beta chains were read from a single sample in a study of shared clonotypes between healthy human individuals. The method was immunoSEQ multiplex PCR; TCRdb's version includes in-frame clones alone and lacks a portion of them. The repertoire consists of 2 million to 2.5 million clones, with more than 85% occurring once and the leading ten covering about 0.39%. The material sequenced was naive CD4+ T cells from PBMCs. The source is a man in his late teens or twenties in good health. Some clones in this sample may be carry-over from other donors' samples. Both conserved end residues are part of each CDR3. The D gene is left open where the match is weak. Rows may omit the clone size; those that give it use once, few, many or a size class.

>TRBJ1-2|TRBV28|.|.
TGTGCCACCAATAATAGGCAGCAGTTTTATGGCTACACCTTC
CATNNRQQFYGYTF
>TRBJ2-3|TRBV5-1|.|.
TGCGCCAGCAGCTCCCCGGCCAGGGCAGATACGCAGTATTTT
CASSSPARADTQYF
>TRBJ1-4|TRBV5-4|.|TRBD1
TGTGCCAGCAGCTTGGGGGGACAGGGAAATGAAAAACTGTTTTTT
CASSLGGQGNEKLFF
>TRBJ2-1|TRBV27|once|.
TGTGCCAGCAGCCCCCTCGGGGGGCTCTACAATGAGCAGTTCTTC
CASSPLGGLYNEQFF
>TRBJ1-1|TRBV28|.|.
TGTGCCAGCAGCGGCTTTGAGAGGGCAGTCACTGAAGCTTTCTTT
CASSGFERAVTEAFF
>TRBJ2-5|TRBV7-2|.|TRBD2
TGTGCCAGCAGCTCCTCACTAGCGGCGCAAGAGACCCAGTACTTC
CASSSSLAAQETQYF
>TRBJ2-5|TRBV9|.|TRBD2
TGTGCCAGCAGCTTCCGTCTCTCTAGCGGCTATGAGACCCAGTACTTC
CASSFRLSSGYETQYF
>TRBJ2-3|TRBV5-1|.|.
TGCGCCAGCTCTGACACAGATACGCAGTATTTT
CASSDTDTQYF
>TRBJ2-2|TRBV2|.|.
TGTGCCAGCATCCCGCGCCCGAACACCGGGGAGCTGTTTTTT
CASIPRPNTGELFF
>TRBJ1-2|TRBV6-5|.|.
TGTGCCAGCAGTTACCCTCAGGGGTATGGCTACACCTTC
CASSYPQGYGYTF
>TRBJ1-1|TRBV6-6|few|TRBD1
TGTGCCAGTCACAGGGGATTGAACACTGAAGCTTTCTTT
CASHRGLNTEAFF